The text below deals with one TCR beta chain. Participants' own reports of clinical history determined their cohort assignment. In Cohort 3, a recovered donor had either two negative PCRs, clearance, or symptom resolution. These data come from a study of blood T cell repertoires in COVID-19. Libraries were prepared by immunoSEQ multiplex PCR; TCRdb keeps only in-frame clonotypes and omits some of them. The table shows approximately 400,000 clones, with 80% to 90% occurring only once. J gave up 8 bases and V 4 bases, and 8 bases lay outside the gene matches. Germline loops: CDR1 MGHDK, CDR2 SYGVNS. CDR3 length equals 15 residues.

This TCR came from a man under 40 who had recovered from COVID-19. The sample consisted of PBMCs or T cells enriched from blood (not recorded which). This chain links TRBV25-1 with TRBJ1-6, with 7 bases identical to TRBD1. The CDR3 here is CASSAPTGRYSPLHF. CDR3 bases: TGTGCCAGCAGTGCGCCGACAGGGCGATATTCACCCCTCCACTTT.